This T cell receptor beta chain was captured in a study of patients and donors after allogeneic stem cell transplantation. Each CDR3 protein gets one entry after TCRdb re-called the RT-PCR reads with MiXCR. The sample holds 800,000 to 1,000,000 distinct CDR3 sequences, 15% to 20% seen once. The clonotype comes from a human donor who was either an allogeneic HSCT recipient or a stem cell or donor lymphocyte infusion donor (not recorded which). It is not recorded whose cells these are; they may come from a transplant donor. The sequencing input was blood, either unsorted or a sorted T cell fraction (not recorded which).

CDR3 sequence (DNA): TGTGCCAGCAGCTTGGCCGTTTCGGAGGTGAACACTGAAGCTTTCTTT. Translating it yields CASSLAVSEVNTEAFF. J is TRBJ1-1 and V is TRBV5-6, with unresolved D. The V gene's germline CDR1 is SGHDT and CDR2 YYEEEE. The CDR3 covers 16 residues. Trimming pared 0 bases from V and 0 bases from J, leaving 12 bases between.